Following are 30 T cell receptor beta chains from one sample sequenced in a study of blood T cell repertoires in COVID-19. Clones were sequenced by immunoSEQ multiplex PCR, and TCRdb holds only the in-frame ones, with some missing. The sample shows about 320,000 clones, about 90% of them seen only once. The sequencing input was peripheral blood. These receptors all stem from a man aged 18 to 30 who had recovered from COVID-19.

The rearrangement joins TRBV29-1 to TRBJ1-2; the D gene is possibly TRBD1 (5 bases). The CDR3 extends over 12 amino acids. Germline assignment: CDR1 SQVTM and CDR2 ANQGSEA. CDR3 in DNA: TGCGGCGGCAGGCAGGGTGACTATGGCTACACCTTC. This translates into CGGRQGDYGYTF.

The chain recombines TRBV6-5 with TRBJ1-1; D is undetermined. Germline V gene sequence: CDR1 MNHEY, CDR2 SVGAGI. CDR3 length equals 14 residues. Trimming removed 0 bases at V and 4 bases at J, with 9 bases between. In nucleotides, the CDR3 is TGTGCCAGCAGTTACTCGAGGCTGGCCACTGAAGCTTTCTTT. Protein product: CASSYSRLATEAFF.

The genes are TRBV11-2 and TRBJ1-5; no clear D gene. With 0 bases removed from V and 6 bases from J, the gap between germline ends came to 6 bases. CDR3 length: 13 residues. From germline, CDR1 is SGHAT and CDR2 FQNNGV. The CDR3, as DNA: TGTGCCAGCAGCTTAGAGGAGGGTCAGCCCCAGCATTTT. Translation gives CASSLEEGQPQHF. The complete variable domain, with remaining parts taken from reference TRBV11-2 and TRBJ1-5, reads EAGVAQSPRYKIIEKRQSVAFWCNPISGHATLYWYQQILGQGPKLLIQFQNNGVVDDSQLPKDRFSAERLKGVDSTLKIQPAKLEDSAVYLCASSLEEGQPQHFGDGTRLSIL.

This chain uses TRBV6-5 with TRBJ1-1, with TRBD1 matching 7 bases. The CDR3 spans 13 residues. J was trimmed by 11 bases and V by 3 bases; bases with no gene match: 9. Germline loops: CDR1 MNHEY, CDR2 SVGAGI. CDR3 nucleotides: TGTGCCAGCAGTTATTTCACAGGGGAAGGCGCTTTCTTT. Protein sequence: CASSYFTGEGAFF.

This clone turned up a few times. The chain carries TRBV21-1 and TRBJ2-1; no DNA check was done on the table's D call, TRBD1. TRBV21-1 is assigned pseudogene status. CDR3 length equals 13 residues. The CDR3 protein is CASSIFRGDEQFF. CDR3 sequence (DNA): TGTGCCAGCAGCATCTTCAGGGGCGATGAGCAGTTCTTC.

The V call is TRBV27, the J call TRBJ2-3; TRBD2 agrees at 7 bases. CDR1 MNHEY and CDR2 SMNVEV come from the germline V gene (reference sequence). Trimming took 4 bases from V and 6 from J; bases not matched to a gene: 10. This CDR3 is built from 15 residues. Here the CDR3 reads CASSSTSANPDTQYF. DNA for the CDR3: TGTGCCAGCAGTTCTACTAGCGCGAATCCTGATACGCAGTATTTT.

V and J are TRBV5-5 and TRBJ2-1; perhaps TRBD2 as D (5 bases). Trimming took 4 bases from V and 10 from J, leaving 18 bases between them. The length of the CDR3 is 14 residues. CDR1 and CDR2 from the germline V gene are SGHKS and YYEKEE (reference sequence). CDR3 region: CASSLPYGGWEQFF. In nucleotides, the CDR3 is TGTGCCAGCAGCCTCCCATACGGAGGATGGGAGCAGTTCTTC.

The genes are TRBV19 and TRBJ2-7; TRBD1 might be the D (5 bases). The CDR3 contains 16 residues. The germline V and J ends were trimmed by 0 bases and 1 base, with 13 bases remaining between them. Germline V gene data show CDR1 as LNHDA and CDR2 as SQIVND (reference sequence). CDR3 in DNA: TGTGCCAGTAGTATAGACCCCAGGACACCTTCCTACGAGCAGTACTTC. Protein: CASSIDPRTPSYEQYF.

This clone was counted between two and nine times. The gene calls are TRBV4-3 and TRBJ2-2, with a tentative D call TRBD2 (5 bases). Trimming took 5 bases from V and 3 from J, leaving 10 bases between them. The CDR3 covers 14 residues. Per germline, CDR1 LGHNA and CDR2 YSLEER. Here the CDR3 reads CASSDTSHTGELFF. The CDR3 DNA follows: TGCGCCAGCAGCGACACTAGTCACACCGGGGAGCTGTTTTTT.

V and J are TRBV7-8 and TRBJ2-1; D is unclear. The ends were cut back, 0 bases at V and 10 bases at J, with 7 bases in the middle. CDR1 SGHVS and CDR2 FQNEAQ come from the germline V gene. The CDR3 extends over 12 amino acids. This CDR3 reads CASSLATSEQFF. The CDR3, as DNA: TGTGCCAGCAGCTTAGCCACTTCCGAGCAGTTCTTC.

There are a few counts of this clone. The rearrangement links TRBV5-1 to TRBJ1-1, with 7 bases aligning to TRBD1. Germline loops: CDR1 SGHRS, CDR2 YFSETQ. This CDR3 is built from 14 residues. J gave up 6 bases and V 7 bases, and 12 bases lay outside the gene matches. Here the CDR3 reads CASALEGGIAEAFF. CDR3 in DNA: TGCGCCAGCGCCCTTGAAGGGGGCATCGCTGAAGCTTTCTTT.

V is TRBV14 and J is TRBJ1-2, with TRBD1 identical over 10 bases. The CDR3 totals 15 residues. Germline V lookup: CDR1 SGHDN, CDR2 FVKESK. V dropped 1 base and J dropped 7; count of bases not matched to a gene: 6. The CDR3 DNA follows: TGTGCCAGCAGCCAAGTAGGACAGGGGGTTTTTGGCTACACCTTC. This sequence encodes CASSQVGQGVFGYTF.

The chain carries TRBV12-5 and TRBJ2-7; maybe TRBD2 (5 bases). CDR1 and CDR2 from the germline V gene are LGHNT and FRNRAP. Deletions cut 2 bases from V and 2 bases from J, with 13 bases between. This CDR3 has 15 residues. The CDR3 nucleotides are TGTGCTAGTGGTTTGCATGAGAGGGAGACCTACGAGCAGTACTTC. Translation gives CASGLHERETYEQYF.

V gene TRBV19 combines with J gene TRBJ2-1, with D hard to call. The CDR3 sequence is 14 residues long. The germline V gene encodes CDR1 LNHDA and CDR2 SQIVND (reference sequence). V shed 8 bases and J shed 0 bases, with 11 bases lying between them. The CDR3 loop reads CASGPSNSYNEQFF. DNA of the CDR3: TGTGCCAGTGGCCCCTCGAACTCCTACAATGAGCAGTTCTTC.

V and J are TRBV3-1 (or the pseudogene TRBV3-2) and TRBJ2-3; TRBD2 might be the D (5 bases). V lost 3 bases and J lost 5, with 15 bases in between. The CDR3 has 15 residues. CDR1 LGHDT and CDR2 YNNKEL come from the germline V gene (reference sequence). DNA of the CDR3: TGTGCCAGCAGCCAGAGCCGAGGGAGAGTAGATACGCAGTATTTT. Its protein is CASSQSRGRVDTQYF.

The V gene is TRBV7-8, the J gene TRBJ1-1, with a tentative D call TRBD1 (5 bases). CDR3 length equals 13 residues. V was clipped by 5 bases and J by 2 bases, with 9 bases between them. The V gene's germline CDR1 is SGHVS and CDR2 FQNEAQ. CDR3 in amino acids: CASSMTANTEAFF. CDR3 DNA sequence: TGTGCCAGCAGCATGACAGCAAACACTGAAGCTTTCTTT.

The chain carries TRBV6-5 and TRBJ1-2; 7 positions match TRBD1. This CDR3 comprises 14 residues. V lost 0 bases to trimming and J lost 6 bases; unmatched junction nucleotides: 4. CDR1 is MNHEY and CDR2 is SVGAGI in the germline V gene. This chain's CDR3 is CASSYSGQVDGYTF. CDR3 sequence (DNA): TGTGCCAGCAGTTACTCTGGACAGGTGGATGGCTACACCTTC.

The chain has TRBV14 and TRBJ2-5; perhaps TRBD1 as D (6 bases). From germline, CDR1 is SGHDN and CDR2 FVKESK. CDR3 length: 15 amino acids. Trimming cost V 4 bases and J 1 base, with 13 bases left between them. CDR3 bases: TGTGCCAGCAGCCCGATACAGGGTCCCCAAGAGACCCAGTACTTC. Translation: CASSPIQGPQETQYF.

The chain employs TRBV19 and TRBJ2-7, with a weak D call TRBD1 (5 bases). Germline V CDR1 and CDR2: LNHDA, SQIVND (reference sequence). Deletions cut 9 bases from V and 3 bases from J, with 15 bases between. The CDR3 has 13 amino acids. The CDR3 region has the DNA TGTGCCAGCGCATGGGCAGGGAACTACGAGCAGTACTTC. Protein product: CASAWAGNYEQYF.

To note about this clone: Other DNA sequences in this sample translate to the same CDR3. The J gene is TRBJ1-1, the V gene TRBV7-9; D remains ambiguous. Germline V gene sequence: CDR1 SEHNR, CDR2 FQNEAQ (reference sequence). Deletions cut 3 bases from V and 10 bases from J, with 12 bases between. CDR3 length: 12 residues. In DNA form, the CDR3 reads TGTGCCAGCAGCTTGGAGGGTCGGGGAGCTTTCTTT. Translating it yields CASSLEGRGAFF. The variable domain in full, with the rest retrieved from reference TRBV7-9 and TRBJ1-1, is DTGVSQNPRHKITKRGQNVTFRCDPISEHNRLYWYRQTLGQGPEFLTYFQNEAQLEKSRLLSDRFSAERPKGSFSTLEIQRTEQGDSAMYLCASSLEGRGAFFGQGTRLTVV.

This clone has just a few counts. The chain uses TRBV10-1 and TRBJ1-6, with D perhaps matching TRBD1 (5 bases). The V gene lost 0 bases and the J gene lost 7 bases, with 10 bases spanning the gap. There are 15 residues in the CDR3. Germline assignment: CDR1 WNHNN and CDR2 SYGVQD (reference sequence). CDR3 coding DNA: TGCGCCAGCAGTGAGTCAGGGGCTAAGAATTCACCCCTCCACTTT. Translated: CASSESGAKNSPLHF.

The rearrangement joins TRBV3-1 (or the pseudogene TRBV3-2) to TRBJ2-7; D is undetermined. Germline V gives CDR1 LGHDT, CDR2 YNNKEL (reference sequence). CDR3 length equals 13 residues. The germline V and J ends were trimmed by 3 bases and 2 bases, with 8 bases remaining between them. The CDR3 nucleotides read TGTGCCAGCAGCCAGCTCCGGGCCTACGAGCAGTACTTC. Its translation is CASSQLRAYEQYF.

The V gene is TRBV18, the J gene TRBJ1-2; TRBD1 agrees at 11 bases. Germline CDR1 is KGHSH and CDR2 is LQKENI. The CDR3 covers 17 residues. V lost 4 bases, J lost 6 bases, and 13 bases stayed unmatched. As DNA, the CDR3 is TGTGCCAGCTCACAAGAAGGAACGGGACAGGGGGAGCATGGCTACACCTTC. Its protein is CASSQEGTGQGEHGYTF.

The CDR3 is CASTKLGRSGRPDTQYF. The CDR3 DNA is TGTGCCAGCACGAAATTGGGACGTAGCGGGAGACCAGATACGCAGTATTTT. The V and J genes are TRBV27 and TRBJ2-3; TRBD2 aligns across 9 bases. This CDR3 spans 17 amino acids. Trimming took 7 bases from V and 4 from J; bases not matched to a gene: 15. Germline loops: CDR1 MNHEY, CDR2 SMNVEV (reference sequence).

The rearrangement links TRBV4-2 to TRBJ1-2; D may be TRBD1 (6 bases). V was clipped by 0 bases and J by 8 bases, with 10 bases between them. The germline gives CDR1 LGHNA, CDR2 YNFKEQ. The CDR3 sequence is 13 residues long. CDR3 amino acids: CASSQEQGRGYTF. CDR3 sequence (DNA): TGTGCCAGCAGCCAAGAACAGGGACGGGGCTACACCTTC.

This rearrangement joins TRBV6-2 or TRBV6-3 to TRBJ2-1; no reliable D call. This CDR3 contains 11 residues. Trimming shortened V by 5 bases and J by 10 bases, and 9 bases separated the two germline ends. Germline-derived CDR1 and CDR2 are MNHEY and SVGEGT. The CDR3 here is CASSHGSEQFF. CDR3 in DNA: TGTGCCAGCAGTCACGGGTCGGAGCAGTTCTTC.

This clone was seen a handful of times. V and J are TRBV15 and TRBJ2-2, with a possible D match to TRBD2 (5 bases). The germline V and J ends were trimmed by 7 bases and 3 bases, with 12 bases remaining between them. The germline gives CDR1 LNHNV, CDR2 YYDKDF (reference sequence). This CDR3 is built from 14 residues. Written as DNA, the CDR3 is TGTGCCACCAAAGAGGGCGAGTACACCGGGGAGCTGTTTTTT. Its protein product is CATKEGEYTGELFF.

The chain links TRBV19 to TRBJ1-2; 8 bases line up with TRBD1. Germline CDR1 is LNHDA and CDR2 is SQIVND (reference sequence). Trimming took 4 bases from V and 4 from J; bases not matched to a gene: 5. This CDR3 is 14 amino acids long. CDR3 sequence: CASSNGQGVYGYTF. The CDR3 region has the DNA TGTGCCAGTAGTAACGGACAGGGAGTCTATGGCTACACCTTC. Full variable domain (rest looked up from reference TRBV19 and TRBJ1-2): DGGITQSPKYLFRKEGQNVTLSCEQNLNHDAMYWYRQDPGQGLRLIYYSQIVNDFQKGDIAEGYSVSREKKESFPLTVTSAQKNPTAFYLCASSNGQGVYGYTFGSGTRLTVV.

The J gene is TRBJ2-6, the V gene TRBV24-1; TRBD2 is a possible D gene (5 bases). The CDR3 has 17 amino acids. Germline CDR1 reads KGHDR; CDR2 reads SFDVKD. Between the trimmed V and J ends, which lost 8 bases and 1 base, there was a span of 17 bases. The CDR3 coding sequence is TGTGCCACCAATCGGCCCTCCTCGGGGTCTGGGGCCAACGTCCTGACTTTC. The encoded protein is CATNRPSSGSGANVLTF.

The chain uses TRBV6-1 and TRBJ1-2; D not certain. The V end lost 1 base, the J end lost 0 bases, and 9 bases lay between the germline ends. Germline loops: CDR1 MNHNS, CDR2 SASEGT. This CDR3 contains 15 residues. The CDR3 protein is CASSEVQFSNYGYTF. In DNA, the CDR3 is TGTGCCAGCAGTGAAGTTCAGTTTTCTAACTATGGCTACACCTTC.